This record covers a single T cell receptor (beta chain). Its antigen is still unknown. The protocol was immunoSEQ multiplex PCR, while the TCRdb copy is restricted to in-frame clones and leaves out a portion. The sample lists 68,000 or so clones, roughly nine tenths occurring once. Germline CDR1 reads SGHNT; CDR2 reads YYREEE (reference sequence). V lost 6 bases to trimming and J lost 9 bases; unmatched junction nucleotides: 8. The CDR3 runs to 13 residues. The data belong to a study of cytomegalovirus exposure and HLA in healthy donors. Study findings and constraints: A later analysis found first-cohort TCR clusters tended to co-occur in the 110 or so validation repertoires. Some public TCRs appeared in many individuals, while most sequences were rare.

This TCR was sampled from a man aged 18 to 30 in good health and CMV-seronegative. The sequencing input was PBMCs. This chain links TRBV5-4 with TRBJ2-4; 8 bases fit TRBD1. For the CDR3, the DNA is TGTGCCAGCACCTCCCGTACAGGGGGCATTCAGTACTTC. Translating it yields CASTSRTGGIQYF.